The present T cell receptor (beta chain) was sequenced within a study of shared clonotypes between healthy human individuals. This clone was seen once. The antigen is unknown. Naive CD45RA+ and memory CD45RA-negative subsets were split from CD4+ cells. As processed by the authors: ImmunoSEQ sequences covered only the junction and lacked quality scores; filtering therefore differed. Libraries were prepared by immunoSEQ multiplex PCR; TCRdb keeps only in-frame clonotypes and omits some of them. V and J calls and clone size follow that table, whereas D and trimming were derived from the DNA. The repertoire holds hundreds of thousands of clones, with approximately 79% as singletons. Findings and limits, study-wide: Genetic and exposure-history diversity was limited by the few donors. In this cohort, only blood was sampled, and tissue repertoires likely differ.

Germline values: CDR1 SGHTA, CDR2 FQGNSA. V was trimmed by 6 bases and J by 0 bases, leaving 21 bases between them. The CDR3 extends over 17 amino acids. This TCR was sampled from a woman aged 25 to 39 in good health. Source material: memory CD4+ T cells sorted from blood. The subset: CD45RA-negative fraction. The V and J genes are TRBV7-2 and TRBJ2-7, with D unresolved. CDR3 bases: TGTGCCAGCAGAATCGAAGGCGTCTACGAACACTCCTACGAGCAGTACTTC. Encoded protein: CASRIEGVYEHSYEQYF.